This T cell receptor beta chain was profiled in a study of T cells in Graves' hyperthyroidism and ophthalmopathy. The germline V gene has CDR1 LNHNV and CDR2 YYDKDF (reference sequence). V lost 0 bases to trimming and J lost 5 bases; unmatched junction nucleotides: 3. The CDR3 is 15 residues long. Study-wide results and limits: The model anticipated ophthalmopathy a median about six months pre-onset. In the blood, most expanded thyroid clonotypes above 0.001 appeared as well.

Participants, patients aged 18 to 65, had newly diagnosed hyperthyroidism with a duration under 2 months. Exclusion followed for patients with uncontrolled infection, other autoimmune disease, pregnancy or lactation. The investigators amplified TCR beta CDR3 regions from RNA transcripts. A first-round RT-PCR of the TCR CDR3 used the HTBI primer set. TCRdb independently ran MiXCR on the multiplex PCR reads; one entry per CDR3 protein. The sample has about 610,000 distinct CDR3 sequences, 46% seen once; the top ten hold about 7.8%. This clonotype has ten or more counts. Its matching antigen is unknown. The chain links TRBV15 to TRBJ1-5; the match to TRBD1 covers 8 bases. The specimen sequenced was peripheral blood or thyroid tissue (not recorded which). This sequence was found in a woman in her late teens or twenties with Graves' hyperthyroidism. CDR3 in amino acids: CATSRDRTGYQPQHF. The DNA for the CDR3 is TGTGCCACCAGCAGAGATCGGACAGGGTATCAGCCCCAGCATTTT.